This T cell receptor beta chain was retrieved from a study of blood T cell repertoires in COVID-19. The CDR3 loop spans 15 amino acids. CDR1 is SGDLS, CDR2 YYNGEE, per germline. V shed 4 bases and J 4 bases; nucleotides not matched to a gene: 5. Using immunoSEQ multiplex PCR, the repertoire was profiled, and TCRdb retains in-frame clones only, with some absent. The sample yields tens of thousands of clones, around 88% seen once. The chain couples TRBV9 to TRBJ1-4; 9 nucleotides agree with TRBD1. This clonotype was sampled from a woman aged 60-70 years with acute or convalescent COVID-19. The specimen sequenced was peripheral blood. The CDR3 is CASSPTGQGNEKLFF. CDR3 in DNA: TGTGCCAGCAGCCCCACGGGACAGGGTAATGAAAAACTGTTTTTT.